These 6 T cell receptor beta chains were sequenced from one sample in a study of blood T cell repertoires in COVID-19. Clones were sequenced by immunoSEQ multiplex PCR, and TCRdb holds only the in-frame ones, with some missing. The sample has fewer than 350,000 clones, around nine tenths seen once. The sequencing sample was made of peripheral blood. The origin of the receptors is a man aged 40-50 years with active or convalescent COVID-19.

The CDR3 DNA reads TGTGCCAGCAGTTACGCGGATCCCCTCCACTTT. It translates to CASSYADPLHF. J is TRBJ1-6 and V is TRBV2; D remains ambiguous. Germline V CDR1 and CDR2: SNHLY, FYNNEI. V was pared by 5 bases and J by 13 bases, with 9 bases between. The CDR3 runs 11 residues.

The chain couples TRBV14 to TRBJ2-1; D is ambiguous. The CDR3 extends over 19 amino acids. With 4 bases removed from V and 0 bases from J, the gap between germline ends came to 22 bases. CDR1 and CDR2 (germline): SGHDN, FVKESK. CDR3 region: CASSRFFGGGANSYNEQFF. The CDR3 nucleotides read TGTGCCAGCAGCCGCTTCTTTGGCGGTGGAGCGAACTCCTACAATGAGCAGTTCTTC.

The rearrangement joins TRBV6-5 to TRBJ2-7, with D maybe TRBD1 (6 bases). The CDR3 is 15 residues long. Germline loops: CDR1 MNHEY, CDR2 SVGAGI. The V gene lost 7 bases and the J gene lost 4 bases, with 20 bases spanning the gap. CDR3 residues: CASTEGWTAPYEQYF. The CDR3, as DNA: TGTGCCAGCACCGAGGGGTGGACAGCGCCTTACGAGCAGTACTTC.

V usage is TRBV6-2 or TRBV6-3 and J usage is TRBJ2-3; unclear D gene. CDR1 MNHEY and CDR2 SVGEGT come from the germline V gene. The CDR3 runs 13 residues. The V and J ends lost 2 bases and 5 bases respectively, with 8 bases between them. The CDR3 sequence is CASSYQLRDTQYF. Written as DNA, the CDR3 is TGTGCCAGCAGTTACCAACTACGAGATACGCAGTATTTT.

V usage is TRBV29-1 and J usage is TRBJ2-2; 11 bases line up with TRBD2. The CDR3 is 15 residues long. The V gene end was trimmed by 0 bases and the J gene end by 6 bases; junction bases not matched to a gene: 3. CDR1 and CDR2 (germline): SQVTM, ANQGSEA. CDR3 protein: CSVEDLAGGPGELFF. DNA for the CDR3: TGCAGCGTTGAAGATCTAGCGGGAGGTCCCGGGGAGCTGTTTTTT.

This chain links TRBV7-3 with TRBJ2-2; 7 bases are shared with TRBD2. With 6 bases clipped from V and 3 bases from J, the junction kept 7 bases outside the gene matches. This CDR3 comprises 15 residues. CDR1 is SGHTA, CDR2 FQGTGA, per germline. CDR3 in amino acids: CASRSRAGDTGELFF. For the CDR3, the DNA is TGTGCCAGCAGGTCTAGGGCGGGGGACACCGGGGAGCTGTTTTTT.